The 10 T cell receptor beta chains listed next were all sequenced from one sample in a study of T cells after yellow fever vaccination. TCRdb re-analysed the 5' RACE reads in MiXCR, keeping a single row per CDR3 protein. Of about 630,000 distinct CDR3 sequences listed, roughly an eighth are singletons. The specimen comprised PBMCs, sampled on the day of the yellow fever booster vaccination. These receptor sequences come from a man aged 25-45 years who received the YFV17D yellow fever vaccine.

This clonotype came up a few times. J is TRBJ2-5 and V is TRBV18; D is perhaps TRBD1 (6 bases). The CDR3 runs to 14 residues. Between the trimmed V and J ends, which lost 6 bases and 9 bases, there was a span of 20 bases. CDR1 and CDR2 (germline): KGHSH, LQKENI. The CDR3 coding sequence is TGTGCCAGCTCGCCTACGACAGGAGACGGGTCCCAGTACTTC. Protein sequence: CASSPTTGDGSQYF.

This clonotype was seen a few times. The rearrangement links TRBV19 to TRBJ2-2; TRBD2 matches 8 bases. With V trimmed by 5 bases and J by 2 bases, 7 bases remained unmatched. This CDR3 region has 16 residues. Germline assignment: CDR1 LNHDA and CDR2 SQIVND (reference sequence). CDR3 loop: CASSVRSGINTGELFF. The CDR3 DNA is TGTGCCAGTAGTGTACGTAGCGGGATAAACACCGGGGAGCTGTTTTTT. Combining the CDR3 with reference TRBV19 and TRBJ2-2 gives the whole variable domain DGGITQSPKYLFRKEGQNVTLSCEQNLNHDAMYWYRQDPGQGLRLIYYSQIVNDFQKGDIAEGYSVSREKKESFPLTVTSAQKNPTAFYLCASSVRSGINTGELFFGEGSRLTVL.

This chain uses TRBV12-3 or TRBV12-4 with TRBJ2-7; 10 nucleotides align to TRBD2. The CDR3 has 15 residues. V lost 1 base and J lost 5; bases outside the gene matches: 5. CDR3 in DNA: TGTGCCAGCAGTTTAGGGGCTAGCGGGAGTAACGAGCAGTACTTC. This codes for CASSLGASGSNEQYF.

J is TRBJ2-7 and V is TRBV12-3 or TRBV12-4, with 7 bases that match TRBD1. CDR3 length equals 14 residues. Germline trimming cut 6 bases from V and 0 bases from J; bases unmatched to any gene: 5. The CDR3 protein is CASRQGLSSYEQYF. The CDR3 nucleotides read TGTGCCAGCAGACAGGGGCTTAGCTCCTACGAGCAGTACTTC.

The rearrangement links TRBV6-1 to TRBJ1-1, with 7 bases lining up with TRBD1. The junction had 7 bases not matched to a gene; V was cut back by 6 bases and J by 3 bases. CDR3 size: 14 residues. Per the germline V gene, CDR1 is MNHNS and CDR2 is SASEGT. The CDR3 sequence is CASSAPDRDTEAFF. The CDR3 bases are TGTGCCAGCAGCGCGCCTGACAGGGACACTGAAGCTTTCTTT.

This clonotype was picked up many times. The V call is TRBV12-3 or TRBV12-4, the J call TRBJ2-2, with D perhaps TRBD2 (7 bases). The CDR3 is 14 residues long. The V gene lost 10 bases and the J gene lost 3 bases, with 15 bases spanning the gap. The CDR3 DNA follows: TGTGCCACGACCGCGGGGGCGGACACCGGGGAGCTGTTTTTT. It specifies CATTAGADTGELFF.

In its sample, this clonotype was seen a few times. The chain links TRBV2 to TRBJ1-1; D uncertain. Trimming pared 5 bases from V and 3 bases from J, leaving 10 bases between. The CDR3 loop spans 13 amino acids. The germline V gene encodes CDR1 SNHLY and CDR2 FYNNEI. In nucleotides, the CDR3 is TGTGCCAGCAGTTTCGACTCAGACACTGAAGCTTTCTTT. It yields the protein CASSFDSDTEAFF.

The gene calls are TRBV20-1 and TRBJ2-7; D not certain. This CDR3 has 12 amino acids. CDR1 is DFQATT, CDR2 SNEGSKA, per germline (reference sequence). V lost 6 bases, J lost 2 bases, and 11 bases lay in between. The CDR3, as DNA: TGCAGTGCCGGCGAGGCACCCTACGAGCAGTACTTC. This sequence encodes CSAGEAPYEQYF.

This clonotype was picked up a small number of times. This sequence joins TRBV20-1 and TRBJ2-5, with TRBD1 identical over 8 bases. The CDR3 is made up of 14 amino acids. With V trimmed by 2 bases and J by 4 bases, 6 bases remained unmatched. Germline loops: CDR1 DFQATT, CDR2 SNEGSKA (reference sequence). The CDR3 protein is CSARRDRWGETQYF. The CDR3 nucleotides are TGCAGTGCTAGAAGGGACAGGTGGGGAGAGACCCAGTACTTC.

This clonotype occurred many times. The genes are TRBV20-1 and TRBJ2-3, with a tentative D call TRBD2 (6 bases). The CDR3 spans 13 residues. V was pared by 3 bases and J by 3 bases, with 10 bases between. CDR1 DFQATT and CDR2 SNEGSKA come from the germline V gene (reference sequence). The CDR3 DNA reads TGCAGTGCTAGGGGAGGTGGGACAGATACGCAGTATTTT. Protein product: CSARGGGTDTQYF.